This T cell receptor (beta chain) is drawn from a study of beta chain features in type 1 diabetes. The CDR3 runs 17 residues. Between the trimmed V and J ends, which lost 1 base and 0 bases, there was a span of 13 bases. CDR1 and CDR2 from the germline V gene are MGHRA and YSYEKL. Reverse transcription of all isolated RNA meant that expressed TCRB transcripts were sequenced. Here immunoSEQ multiplex PCR was the method, and the copy in TCRdb shows in-frame clones only, minus some. The table records more than 550,000 clones, roughly 13% of them present only once. Concerning this clone itself: Its antigen is currently unknown.

Notes on the study in general: Naive, central memory and Treg TCRB repertoires seemed to resemble each other more closely in patients than they did in healthy donors. Within each of all four CD4+ subsets, Type 1 diabetes patients had TCRB CDR3s that were moderately but significantly shorter.

This clonotype originated in a man between 18 and 35 years old with type 1 diabetes. This rearrangement joins TRBV4-1 to TRBJ1-5, with a tentative D call TRBD1 (5 bases). The source material was naive CD4+ T cells from blood. The CDR3 bases are TGCGCCAGCAGCCAAGGCAGGGCTGTCCTTAGCAATCAGCCCCAGCATTTT. Residues: CASSQGRAVLSNQPQHF.